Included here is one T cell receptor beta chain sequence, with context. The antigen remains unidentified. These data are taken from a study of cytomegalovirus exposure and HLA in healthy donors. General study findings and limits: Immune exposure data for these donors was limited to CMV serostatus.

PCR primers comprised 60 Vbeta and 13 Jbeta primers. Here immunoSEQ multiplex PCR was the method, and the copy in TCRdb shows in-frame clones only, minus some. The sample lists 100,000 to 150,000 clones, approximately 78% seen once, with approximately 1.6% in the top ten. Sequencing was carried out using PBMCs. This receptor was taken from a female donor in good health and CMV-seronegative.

The CDR3 DNA is TGTGCCAGCAGTCCCGGGACAAGCTATGGCTACACCTTC. Translation: CASSPGTSYGYTF. V usage is TRBV6-6 and J usage is TRBJ1-2; D is possibly TRBD1 (6 bases). Germline loops: CDR1 MNHNY, CDR2 SVGAGI (reference sequence). V lost 5 bases and J lost 4, with 11 bases in between. The CDR3 contains 13 residues.